The present TCR beta chain was sequenced within a study of vaccination and CD4 T cells after COVID-19 (dated by TCRdb to about 2022). A note on the overall study: Every convalescent patient had a positive nasal swab PCR test for SARS-CoV-2, with mild disease in nine patients and severe disease in one. The convalescent cohort included six males and four females, with two Hispanic individuals, seven Caucasians, two Asians and one multiracial person. Each participant got two doses of either the Pfizer-BioNTech BNT162b2 vaccine (n=8) or the Moderna mRNA-1273 vaccine (n=2). Post-COVID blood samples from convalescent patients were collected a median of around 100 days after diagnosis, with a range of roughly 35 to 180 days. The time from the second vaccine dose to post-vaccine blood sampling had a median of approximately 72 days and ranged from about 14 to 250 days. The cultures were stimulated with overlapping spike peptide pools from SARS-CoV-2 and from the common cold coronaviruses HCoV-NL63, HCoV-OC43 and HCoV-229E. In control cultures, a CEFX viral epitope pool was used as positive control, an HIV-1 Nef peptide pool was used as negative control, or no peptide was added. In approximately ten COVID-19 convalescent patients and a handful of infection-naive healthy vaccine recipients, the spike-specific CD4+ TCR repertoire before mRNA vaccination was compared with the repertoire after mRNA vaccination. What the work shows at the level of the full study, not this receptor alone: An increase in the median number of SARS-CoV-2-reactive clonotypes from 21 after infection to 38 after vaccination was observed, but the change was not found to be significant. In convalescent patients, a median around 86% of post-vaccine SARS-CoV-2-reactive clones were detected only after vaccination, and vaccine-specific priming was suggested by this finding. In convalescent patients, nearly all vaccine-specific clones (304 of 307) were found to be mono-reactive for SARS-CoV-2 spike rather than cross-reactive with common cold coronaviruses. The study included relatively few convalescent patients and did not analyze early timepoints after natural infection.

About this clonotype itself: What this receptor recognizes is not known. Base qualities were left out, and no much larger clone turns up one base away.

According to the study, the label for this sample's treatment or condition signals: 10-day PBMC culture with coronavirus spike peptide pools or control peptides (ViraFEST assay). To expand antigen-specific T cells with peptide pools and then pick out the expanded clonotypes through TCR sequencing, the study relied on the ViraFEST assay. Positive SARS-CoV-2 PCR tests in the convalescent patients dated from March to December 2020, before Alpha, Beta and Delta variants emerged in the United States. Over 1.5 million PBMCs per well were cultured in IMDM with roughly 5.2% human AB serum and approximately 9.8 IU/ml IL-2, plus 10 ug/ml peptide pools. Half of the culture medium was replaced with fresh IL-2-containing medium on days 3 and 7. After approximately eleven days of culture, CD4+ T cells were isolated by negative selection using the EasySep CD4+ T cell isolation kit. PBMCs were separated from whole blood using Ficoll-Paque Plus gradient centrifugation and then either used fresh or cryopreserved at -140C. Each culture condition was generally run in triplicate wells.

For this chain, trimming is 7 bases at the V end and 0 bases at the J end, and the number of junction bases without a gene match is 7. Sequences DFQATT (CDR1) and SNEGSKA (CDR2) are obtained from the germline V gene (reference sequence). Counted from cysteine to phenylalanine, this CDR3 has 16 amino acids. Of all the DNA, just the CDR3 is kept, 48 bases in frame from base 1. The protocol used for the library was PCR. TCR sequencing of DNA from cultured CD4+ T cells used the Oncomine TCR Beta short-read assay at the Johns Hopkins FTIC core. The QIAamp micro DNA kit was used to extract genomic DNA from the cultured CD4+ T cells. The Oncomine TCR Beta libraries from cultured CD4+ T cells were pooled using unique dual indexes and then sequenced on an Illumina iSeq 100. The study's processing was this. Non-productive sequences were filtered out, and CDR3s that did not start with C, did not end with F or W, or were shorter than 7 amino acids were discarded. The MANAFEST web application was used to identify antigen-specific clonotypes by comparing peptide-stimulated wells against reference wells and other culture wells. For a clone to be called positive, the clone needed an FDR below 0.05, an odds ratio above 5, and a productive frequency above 0.1% in at least two of three replicate wells. A clonotype was classed as cross-reactive if the clonotype showed significant expansion both in SARS-CoV-2 spike wells and in at least one common cold coronavirus spike condition. Levenshtein distances (stringdist) and unrooted phylogenetic trees (ape) in R version 3.6.1 were used to assess CDR3 homology. TCRdb handled the public reads itself, with Q25 trimming in fastp and clone calling in MiXCR, and kept productive beta chains. Here each entry gathers all rows of one CDR3 protein and keeps the most common genes and DNA. It is TCRdb's table, rather than the study itself, that gives the V and J calls and clone size. Counted in this sample were 20,000 or so distinct CDR3 sequences; 20% to 25% of them appeared once. The top ten hold 6% to 8% of the sample.

This TCR derives from a human donor with COVID-19. The chain was built from TRBV20-1 and TRBJ2-7; the central 15 bases match TRBD2. The sample comprised cultured CD4+ T cells from blood. The CDR3 corresponds to CSGRGLAGGSSYEQYF. The nucleotides read TGCAGTGGTCGAGGACTAGCGGGGGGGAGCTCCTACGAGCAGTACTTC.